The source of this T cell receptor (beta chain) is a study of OX40 agonist ivuxolimab in advanced cancers. Looked up from germline, CDR1 is ENHRY and CDR2 is SYGVKD. The CDR3 is made up of 15 amino acids. Trimming took 0 bases from V and 4 from J; bases not matched to a gene: 5. Patients were excluded for autoimmune disease history or systemic immunosuppression. Produced via immunoSEQ multiplex PCR; TCRdb's table is partial and in-frame only. The table has fewer than 50,000 clones, over 75% seen once. The genes are TRBV10-3 and TRBJ1-1, with TRBD1 identical over 7 bases. The sample consisted of CD4+ or CD8+ T cells sorted from blood, taken in a trial of the OX40 agonist ivuxolimab. The source is an adult with an advanced solid tumor such as melanoma, head and neck, liver or kidney cancer. CDR3: CAISESRGPGTEAFF. The CDR3 coding sequence is TGTGCCATCAGTGAGTCGAGGGGGCCGGGCACTGAAGCTTTCTTT.